These 28 T cell receptor beta chains were all obtained from the same sample, sequenced in a study of T cell responses to AZD1222 COVID-19 vaccine. Repertoires were generated with immunoSEQ multiplex PCR, while TCRdb's copy carries only in-frame clones and drops some. The table shows approximately 160,000 clones, with roughly 88% occurring only once. This material consisted of peripheral blood, taken on day 0 of MenACWY control vaccination. The receptors originated from an adult in good health.

The chain employs TRBV7-9 and TRBJ2-3, with TRBD1 as a possible D gene (6 bases). Between the trimmed V and J ends, which lost 4 bases and 0 bases, there was a span of 8 bases. The CDR3 covers 14 residues. Germline CDR1 SEHNR, CDR2 FQNEAQ (reference sequence). The CDR3 nucleotides read TGTGCCAGCAGCTGGACAGAAAGCACAGATACGCAGTATTTT. Amino acid sequence: CASSWTESTDTQYF. Complete variable domain (other parts from reference TRBV7-9 and TRBJ2-3): DTGVSQNPRHKITKRGQNVTFRCDPISEHNRLYWYRQTLGQGPEFLTYFQNEAQLEKSRLLSDRFSAERPKGSFSTLEIQRTEQGDSAMYLCASSWTESTDTQYFGPGTRLTVL.

The rearrangement joins TRBV7-6 to TRBJ1-4, with a tentative D call TRBD1 (5 bases). The V gene's germline CDR1 is SGHVS and CDR2 FNYEAQ. The CDR3 length is 12 residues. Trimming took 5 bases from V and 10 from J, leaving 11 bases between them. CDR3 sequence reads: CASSPDGGKLFF. The CDR3 DNA reads as TGTGCCAGCAGCCCGGATGGGGGAAAACTGTTTTTT.

The rearrangement uses TRBV4-3 and TRBJ2-2; 8 nucleotides align to TRBD1. J lost 5 bases, V lost 1 base, and 9 bases had no gene match. CDR1 and CDR2 from the germline V gene are LGHNA and YSLEER. CDR3 length: 17 residues. The CDR3 protein is CASSQAGQGAGTGELFF. The CDR3, as DNA: TGCGCCAGCAGCCAAGCCGGGCAGGGGGCGGGGACCGGGGAGCTGTTTTTT.

J is TRBJ1-2 and V is TRBV5-6, with no clear D. This CDR3 spans 15 amino acids. Germline V CDR1 and CDR2: SGHDT, YYEEEE. Trimming left V 0 bases short and J 0 bases short, with 9 bases between. The CDR3 loop is CASSLGPLSNYGYTF. The CDR3 DNA reads as TGTGCCAGCAGCTTGGGACCCCTCTCTAACTATGGCTACACCTTC.

This sequence joins TRBV5-5 and TRBJ2-5, with unresolved D. With 2 bases removed from V and 5 bases from J, the gap between germline ends came to 10 bases. The CDR3 consists of 13 residues. CDR1 and CDR2 (germline): SGHKS, YYEKEE (reference sequence). The CDR3 here is CASSFIQRETQYF. CDR3 coding DNA: TGTGCCAGCAGCTTTATCCAGCGCGAGACCCAGTACTTC.

V is TRBV5-4 and J is TRBJ1-5; 9 nucleotides agree with TRBD1. CDR1 is SGHNT, CDR2 YYREEE, per germline (reference sequence). V lost 5 bases and J lost 4; bases outside the gene matches: 16. The CDR3 sequence is 18 residues long. CDR3 sequence (DNA): TGTGCCAGCAGGTGGGAATTGACAGGGGGTAGAGGAAATCAGCCCCAGCATTTT. Amino acid sequence: CASRWELTGGRGNQPQHF.

This clone was seen just once. The V call is TRBV10-3, the J call TRBJ1-3; tentatively, D is TRBD1 (5 bases). Trimming left V 3 bases short and J 0 bases short, with 9 bases between. The germline gives CDR1 ENHRY, CDR2 SYGVKD. This CDR3 is built from 15 residues. The CDR3 DNA follows: TGTGCCATCAGTGACTCGGGGGGCTCTGGAAACACCATATATTTT. Translated: CAISDSGGSGNTIYF.

The chain recombines TRBV25-1 with TRBJ1-2; D is undetermined. The CDR3 is 14 amino acids. V was clipped by 2 bases and J by 3 bases, with 10 bases between them. Germline CDR1 reads MGHDK; CDR2 reads SYGVNS. The CDR3 DNA follows: TGTGCCAGCAGTGAAGCAGGCCTTCACTATGGCTACACCTTC. Translation gives CASSEAGLHYGYTF.

J is TRBJ1-4 and V is TRBV19; D is undetermined. The CDR3 is made up of 11 amino acids. Germline V CDR1 and CDR2: LNHDA, SQIVND (reference sequence). V was clipped by 5 bases and J by 8 bases, with 6 bases between them. Written as DNA, the CDR3 is TGTGCCAGTAGTTTCCTAGAAAAACTGTTTTTT. It yields the protein CASSFLEKLFF. Based on the CDR3 plus reference TRBV19 and TRBJ1-4, the full variable domain is DGGITQSPKYLFRKEGQNVTLSCEQNLNHDAMYWYRQDPGQGLRLIYYSQIVNDFQKGDIAEGYSVSREKKESFPLTVTSAQKNPTAFYLCASSFLEKLFFGSGTQLSVL.

This clone is a singleton in its sample. The gene calls are TRBV6-5 and TRBJ2-5; 8 bases agree with TRBD1. CDR3 length equals 15 residues. Germline V gives CDR1 MNHEY, CDR2 SVGAGI. V was pared by 6 bases and J by 5 bases, with 11 bases of the junction left unmatched. CDR3 DNA: TGTGCCAGCAGCGAGGACAGGGCGGTTTCGGAGACCCAGTACTTC. It is translated as CASSEDRAVSETQYF.

The CDR3 coding sequence is TGTGCCAGCAGCTTAGATTACAGGGCTGGCACTGAAGCTTTCTTT. It yields the protein CASSLDYRAGTEAFF. The J gene is TRBJ1-1, the V gene TRBV7-9; TRBD1 is a possible D gene (6 bases). This CDR3 contains 15 residues. The V end lost 1 base, the J end lost 4 bases, and 13 bases lay between the germline ends. The germline CDR1 and CDR2 sequences are SEHNR and FQNEAQ (reference sequence).

CDR3 amino acids: CSVVGQVDPRKLFF. DNA of the CDR3: TGCAGCGTTGTTGGCCAGGTCGATCCGCGGAAACTGTTTTTT. The V and J genes are TRBV29-1 and TRBJ1-4; the D is unclear. The CDR3 covers 14 residues. Trimming left V 4 bases short and J 11 bases short, with 20 bases between. Germline V lookup: CDR1 SQVTM, CDR2 ANQGSEA.

The V call is TRBV7-9, the J call TRBJ2-2; D call uncertain. V dropped 8 bases and J dropped 2 bases, with 9 bases sitting between them. CDR3 length equals 13 residues. Germline V gene lookup returns CDR1 SEHNR and CDR2 FQNEAQ (reference sequence). CDR3 loop: CASGYKNTGELFF. The CDR3 DNA reads as TGTGCCAGCGGGTACAAAAACACCGGGGAGCTGTTTTTT. The whole variable domain, remainder taken from reference TRBV7-9 and TRBJ2-2, is DTGVSQNPRHKITKRGQNVTFRCDPISEHNRLYWYRQTLGQGPEFLTYFQNEAQLEKSRLLSDRFSAERPKGSFSTLEIQRTEQGDSAMYLCASGYKNTGELFFGEGSRLTVL.

The rearrangement joins TRBV15 to TRBJ2-1; 14 bases map to TRBD2. Unmatched junction bases numbered 4, after V lost 2 bases and J lost 4 bases. CDR1 and CDR2 from the germline V gene are LNHNV and YYDKDF (reference sequence). This CDR3 is 17 amino acids long. The CDR3 DNA follows: TGTGCCACCAGCAGACGGACTAGCGGGGGGACATACAATGAGCAGTTCTTC. Protein: CATSRRTSGGTYNEQFF.

The rearrangement joins TRBV29-1 to TRBJ1-3, with TRBD1 as a possible D gene (6 bases). Germline CDR1 reads SQVTM; CDR2 reads ANQGSEA. Trimming left V 4 bases short and J 5 bases short, with 12 bases between. The CDR3 runs 13 residues. Written as DNA, the CDR3 is TGCAGCGTTGTGACGGACAGCAGAAACACCATATATTTT. As protein: CSVVTDSRNTIYF.

This chain links TRBV7-2 with TRBJ1-3; perhaps TRBD1 as D (5 bases). This CDR3 is 14 amino acids long. CDR1 and CDR2 (germline): SGHTA, FQGNSA. Trimming pared 1 base from V and 7 bases from J, leaving 11 bases between. CDR3 nucleotide sequence: TGTGCCAGCAGCTTAGTGGTGGGACGGAACACCATATATTTT. Its translation: CASSLVVGRNTIYF.

The CDR3 reads CASRNPGPRYEQFF. The CDR3 nucleotides are TGTGCCAGCAGAAACCCGGGACCGCGGTATGAGCAGTTCTTC. This sequence joins TRBV5-5 and TRBJ2-1; D may match TRBD1 or TRBD2 (5 bases each). This CDR3 is built from 14 residues. Germline lookup yields CDR1 SGHKS and CDR2 YYEKEE (reference sequence). The V end was cut by 5 bases, the J end by 8 bases, with 17 bases between.

CDR3 protein: CASSSGRDNEKLFF. CDR3 nucleotides: TGCGCCAGCAGCTCGGGACGAGACAATGAAAAACTGTTTTTT. V gene TRBV5-1 combines with J gene TRBJ1-4, with a possible D match to TRBD1 (5 bases). Per germline, CDR1 SGHRS and CDR2 YFSETQ. The CDR3 is 14 amino acids. Trimming pared 3 bases from V and 5 bases from J, leaving 11 bases between.

V and J are TRBV2 and TRBJ1-1, with a possible D match to TRBD1 (5 bases). V lost 5 bases and J 1 base, leaving 11 bases between the germline ends. CDR3 length: 14 residues. The germline CDR1 and CDR2 sequences are SNHLY and FYNNEI. The CDR3 here is CASSQGLANTEAFF. Here the CDR3 DNA reads TGTGCCAGCAGTCAGGGATTGGCGAACACTGAAGCTTTCTTT.

This clone was seen just once. This sequence joins TRBV9 and TRBJ1-1; no clear D. The CDR3 extends over 14 amino acids. Germline V gene sequence: CDR1 SGDLS, CDR2 YYNGEE. Trimming shortened V by 0 bases and J by 2 bases, and 8 bases separated the two germline ends. CDR3 protein: CASSVAQTNTEAFF. The CDR3, as DNA: TGTGCCAGCAGCGTAGCACAGACTAACACTGAAGCTTTCTTT. The complete variable domain, with remaining parts taken from reference TRBV9 and TRBJ1-1, reads DSGVTQTPKHLITATGQRVTLRCSPRSGDLSVYWYQQSLDQGLQFLIQYYNGEERAKGNILERFSAQQFPDLHSELNLSSLELGDSALYFCASSVAQTNTEAFFGQGTRLTVV.

V usage is TRBV7-9 and J usage is TRBJ1-6; 8 nucleotides align to TRBD1. V lost 5 bases and J lost 7; bases outside the gene matches: 13. The CDR3 runs 17 residues. Germline CDR1 SEHNR, CDR2 FQNEAQ (reference sequence). This CDR3 is CASSPKDRDSRNSPLHF. In DNA form, the CDR3 reads TGTGCCAGCAGCCCGAAGGACAGGGACTCTCGGAATTCACCCCTCCACTTT.

The chain joins TRBV10-3 to TRBJ2-3, with a weak D call TRBD2 (7 bases). CDR1 and CDR2 from the germline V gene are ENHRY and SYGVKD. This CDR3 contains 17 residues. The V end lost 0 bases, the J end lost 6 bases, and 19 bases lay between the germline ends. The CDR3 loop reads CAISESSGPEGGDTQYF. The CDR3 DNA reads TGTGCCATCAGTGAGTCGAGCGGACCGGAGGGGGGGGATACGCAGTATTTT.

The J gene is TRBJ2-2, the V gene TRBV29-1; TRBD2 matches at 10 bases. V dropped 0 bases and J dropped 5; count of bases not matched to a gene: 9. CDR1 is SQVTM, CDR2 ANQGSEA, per germline. CDR3 length: 17 amino acids. This CDR3 is CSVEDYSRTSGTGELFF. Written as DNA, the CDR3 is TGCAGCGTTGAAGATTATTCACGGACTAGCGGAACCGGGGAGCTGTTTTTT.

This clone was picked up one time. The genes are TRBV4-1 and TRBJ2-2; D gene ambiguous. The CDR3 has 14 amino acids. The germline CDR1 and CDR2 sequences are MGHRA and YSYEKL. V dropped 1 base and J dropped 4 bases, with 7 bases sitting between them. The CDR3 DNA reads as TGCGCCAGCAGCCAAGGGGGATCCACCGGGGAGCTGTTTTTT. Protein product: CASSQGGSTGELFF.

The rearrangement links TRBV7-8 to TRBJ1-5, with no clear D. V dropped 5 bases and J dropped 0 bases, with 23 bases sitting between them. The CDR3 covers 19 residues. Germline assignment: CDR1 SGHVS and CDR2 FQNEAQ. The CDR3 is CASSHFTRGKIGSNQPQHF. CDR3 nucleotide sequence: TGTGCCAGCAGCCATTTCACCCGCGGGAAGATTGGTAGCAATCAGCCCCAGCATTTT.

This clone was observed once. The V and J genes are TRBV4-3 and TRBJ2-1; D is unresolved. Looked up from germline, CDR1 is LGHNA and CDR2 is YSLEER. V lost 1 base to trimming and J lost 9 bases, with 16 bases between them. The length of the CDR3 is 15 residues. The CDR3 DNA reads as TGCGCCAGCAGCCAAGGGCTAGGGTTTATGGGTGAGCAGTTCTTC. This sequence encodes CASSQGLGFMGEQFF.

The chain joins TRBV7-9 to TRBJ2-5, with TRBD2 as a possible D gene (6 bases). Trimming cost V 11 bases and J 4 bases, with 17 bases left between them. Germline V lookup: CDR1 SEHNR, CDR2 FQNEAQ (reference sequence). This CDR3 spans 13 amino acids. The CDR3 nucleotides are TGTGCCTCGCGGAGGGCCTTGGCAGAGACCCAGTACTTC. Its protein is CASRRALAETQYF.

V gene TRBV28 combines with J gene TRBJ1-1; D might be TRBD1 (5 bases). This CDR3 is 15 amino acids long. Germline V gene sequence: CDR1 MDHEN, CDR2 SYDVKM. The V end lost 4 bases, the J end lost 1 base, and 13 bases lay between the germline ends. CDR3 in DNA: TGTGCCAGCAGTTACCCCCGGCAGGGGAACACTGAAGCTTTCTTT. It codes for CASSYPRQGNTEAFF.